The 8 T cell receptor beta chains presented below share a single source sample, sequenced in a study of blood T cell repertoires in COVID-19. The assay was immunoSEQ multiplex PCR, and TCRdb's table has in-frame clones only and misses some. There are roughly 93,000 clones in the sample; roughly 80% occur only once, and roughly 10% lies in the top ten. Sequencing was done on a sample of peripheral blood. All receptors derive from a woman aged 80 or over with acute or convalescent COVID-19.

Here the CDR3 reads CASSRPGLAGGPFGYNEQFF. The CDR3 DNA is TGTGCCAGCAGTCGCCCAGGACTAGCGGGGGGGCCTTTTGGGTACAATGAGCAGTTCTTC. V gene TRBV27 combines with J gene TRBJ2-1; 15 nucleotides match TRBD2. CDR3 length: 20 amino acids. Germline CDR1 is MNHEY and CDR2 is SMNVEV (reference sequence). V lost 5 bases and J lost 4; bases outside the gene matches: 15.

The genes are TRBV6-5 and TRBJ1-1; D uncertain. CDR1 is MNHEY and CDR2 is SVGAGI in the germline V gene. This CDR3 is 11 amino acids long. V gave up 6 bases and J gave up 11 bases, with 13 bases separating them. CDR3 in DNA: TGTGCCAGCAGCCCCGGGGTAAATGCTTTCTTT. Amino acids: CASSPGVNAFF.

There are a few counts of this clone. This chain uses TRBV5-1 with TRBJ1-6; tentatively, D is TRBD1 (6 bases). Trimming took 1 base from V and 5 from J, leaving 10 bases between them. This CDR3 spans 15 amino acids. CDR1 and CDR2 from the germline V gene are SGHRS and YFSETQ. The CDR3 region is CASSLSGQNNSPLHF. The CDR3 DNA follows: TGCGCCAGCAGCTTGAGTGGACAGAATAATTCACCCCTCCACTTT.

The chain combines TRBV19 with TRBJ2-3, with D possibly TRBD2 on 7 matching bases. Trimming took 5 bases from V and 4 from J, leaving 13 bases between them. The CDR3 spans 14 residues. Germline CDR1 LNHDA, CDR2 SQIVND (reference sequence). CDR3 protein: CASSGGGGADTQYF. CDR3 nucleotides: TGTGCCAGTAGTGGGGGGGGCGGAGCAGATACGCAGTATTTT.

A few counts support this clone. This chain joins TRBV6-5 and TRBJ1-1; D is perhaps TRBD1 (5 bases). The CDR3 runs to 14 residues. Trimming stripped 0 bases from V and 8 bases from J, with 13 bases between. Germline V gives CDR1 MNHEY, CDR2 SVGAGI. The CDR3 sequence is CASSYSRSGVEAFF. The CDR3 DNA sequence: TGTGCCAGCAGTTACTCGCGGTCGGGGGTAGAAGCTTTCTTT.

This clone occurred a few times. The gene calls are TRBV4-2 and TRBJ1-5; TRBD1 agrees at 10 bases. The germline gives CDR1 LGHNA, CDR2 YNFKEQ. The CDR3 sequence is 15 residues long. With V trimmed by 6 bases and J by 6 bases, 8 bases remained unmatched. The chain's CDR3 is CASSRDRGGRQPQHF. CDR3 bases: TGTGCCAGCAGTCGGGACAGGGGAGGGCGTCAGCCCCAGCATTTT.

The chain recombines TRBV5-1 with TRBJ2-5; 7 bases agree with TRBD1. J was trimmed by 3 bases and V by 9 bases; bases with no gene match: 8. CDR1 and CDR2 from the germline V gene are SGHRS and YFSETQ. This CDR3 is 13 amino acids long. CDR3 residues: CANPPTGKETQYF. CDR3 DNA: TGCGCCAACCCCCCGACAGGGAAAGAGACCCAGTACTTC.

The CDR3, as DNA: TGTGCCAGCAGTTACTCCCCGACTAGACCAGATACGCAGTATTTT. It yields the protein CASSYSPTRPDTQYF. This chain links TRBV6-6 with TRBJ2-3, with D possibly matching TRBD2 (6 bases). This CDR3 region has 15 residues. Per germline, CDR1 MNHNY and CDR2 SVGAGI (reference sequence). V was trimmed by 0 bases and J by 4 bases, leaving 11 bases between them.